These 11 T cell receptor beta chains share one sample of origin, sequenced in a study of naive and memory T cell subsets. Ligated cDNA underwent four rounds of PCR with nested alpha and beta constant region primers and SP2. TCRdb redid the calling of the 5' RACE reads with MiXCR, one entry per CDR3 protein. This repertoire shows about 48,000 distinct CDR3 sequences, approximately 4.5% found once; its top ten account for about 0.8%. The library had UMIs added by 3' ligation of an oligonucleotide to TCR cDNA. The receptor set was obtained from a female donor in good health.

This clonotype was seen many times. The genes are TRBV27 and TRBJ2-2, with D maybe TRBD2 (5 bases). The V and J ends lost 0 bases and 5 bases respectively, with 16 bases between them. This CDR3 has 17 amino acids. Per the germline V gene, CDR1 is MNHEY and CDR2 is SMNVEV (reference sequence). The CDR3 spells CASSLSSWRPQTGELFF. The CDR3 DNA is TGTGCCAGCAGTTTATCTTCGTGGAGGCCCCAAACCGGGGAGCTGTTTTTT.

This clonotype was counted at least ten times. This chain connects TRBV10-3 to TRBJ2-5; D not certain. The V end lost 0 bases, the J end lost 5 bases, and 4 bases lay between the germline ends. Germline loops: CDR1 ENHRY, CDR2 SYGVKD. The CDR3 is 12 amino acids. CDR3 in DNA: TGTGCCATCAGTGAGTCGGGGGAGACCCAGTACTTC. It codes for CAISESGETQYF.

This clonotype was observed a few times. The rearrangement uses TRBV10-1 and TRBJ1-1; D uncertain. The CDR3 loop spans 14 amino acids. Trimming pared 4 bases from V and 0 bases from J, leaving 9 bases between. The germline gives CDR1 WNHNN, CDR2 SYGVQD (reference sequence). The CDR3 here is CASSGGFMNTEAFF. The CDR3 coding sequence is TGCGCCAGCAGTGGGGGATTCATGAACACTGAAGCTTTCTTT.

This clonotype was seen at least ten times. The V gene is TRBV6-5, the J gene TRBJ1-1, with 7 bases aligning to TRBD1. Unmatched junction bases numbered 1, after V lost 0 bases and J lost 0 bases. This CDR3 contains 15 residues. CDR1 MNHEY and CDR2 SVGAGI come from the germline V gene. CDR3 sequence: CASSYSTGLNTEAFF. In DNA, the CDR3 is TGTGCCAGCAGTTACTCGACAGGGCTGAACACTGAAGCTTTCTTT.

At least ten counts were recorded for this clonotype. The chain carries TRBV28 and TRBJ2-5; 8 bases agree with TRBD1. The CDR3 runs 15 residues. V lost 5 bases and J lost 4; bases outside the gene matches: 9. Germline CDR1 MDHEN, CDR2 SYDVKM. The CDR3 DNA reads TGTGCCAGCAGTCCGACAGGGGCGTTTGGAGAGACCCAGTACTTC. Protein sequence: CASSPTGAFGETQYF. The whole variable domain, filled in from reference TRBV28 and TRBJ2-5, reads DVKVTQSSRYLVKRTGEKVFLECVQDMDHENMFWYRQDPGLGLRLIYFSYDVKMKEKGDIPEGYSVSREKKERFSLILESASTNQTSMYLCASSPTGAFGETQYFGPGTRLLVL.

This clonotype was seen many times. The chain uses TRBV29-1 and TRBJ2-5, with D maybe TRBD1 (6 bases). V was cut by 6 bases and J by 0 bases, with 11 bases left in between. This CDR3 has 13 residues. From germline, CDR1 is SQVTM and CDR2 ANQGSEA. The CDR3, as DNA: TGCAGCGTGGACAGCACCTACCAAGAGACCCAGTACTTC. This encodes CSVDSTYQETQYF.

This clonotype showed up many times. The rearrangement uses TRBV9 and TRBJ2-3, with 8 bases fitting TRBD1. The V gene end was trimmed by 4 bases and the J gene end by 5 bases; junction bases not matched to a gene: 9. From germline, CDR1 is SGDLS and CDR2 YYNGEE. This CDR3 has 15 amino acids. CDR3 sequence: CASSPRDRSIDTQYF. The CDR3 DNA sequence: TGTGCCAGCAGCCCTCGGGACAGGAGTATAGATACGCAGTATTTT.

This clonotype turned up a few times. This rearrangement joins TRBV11-1 to TRBJ2-7; no clear D. V was clipped by 1 base and J by 2 bases, with 9 bases between them. Germline V lookup: CDR1 SGHAT, CDR2 FQDESV (reference sequence). This CDR3 is 14 amino acids long. The CDR3 nucleotides read TGTGCCAGCAGCTTAGGTTTAGGAACCTACGAGCAGTACTTC. Residues: CASSLGLGTYEQYF.

This clonotype was observed at least ten times. The gene calls are TRBV4-1 and TRBJ2-7, with D possibly being TRBD1 (6 bases). Per germline, CDR1 MGHRA and CDR2 YSYEKL. The CDR3 is 15 amino acids. Trimming removed 3 bases from V and 0 bases from J, with 12 bases in between. DNA of the CDR3: TGCGCCAGCAGCCAGCGGACAGCAGCCTCCTACGAGCAGTACTTC. It encodes CASSQRTAASYEQYF.

The table lists this clonotype with many counts. This chain uses TRBV24-1 with TRBJ2-7; D is tentatively TRBD1 or TRBD2 (5 bases each). The CDR3 is 15 residues long. Germline loops: CDR1 KGHDR, CDR2 SFDVKD. V lost 2 bases to trimming and J lost 2 bases, with 12 bases between them. CDR3: CATSDSHGTAYEQYF. The CDR3 nucleotides read TGTGCCACCAGTGATTCCCATGGGACGGCCTACGAGCAGTACTTC.

This clonotype was seen at least ten times. CDR3 DNA: TGTGCCACCAGCAGAGAACAGACAGCGAACACTGAAGCTTTCTTT. Its translation is CATSREQTANTEAFF. The rearrangement joins TRBV15 to TRBJ1-1; maybe TRBD1 (5 bases). Deletions cut 0 bases from V and 1 base from J, with 9 bases between. The CDR3 consists of 15 residues. The germline V gene has CDR1 LNHNV and CDR2 YYDKDF (reference sequence).